This record covers a single TCR beta chain. The sample originates from a study of blood T cell repertoires in COVID-19. Whole-study context: Samples representing acute and convalescent COVID-19 were sourced from the United States, Italy and Spain. T cells, B-cell-depleted T cells, or PBMCs provided the cDNA or gDNA that served as material.

Authors' data handling: Amplification of reference gene primers provided the estimated nucleated cell counts. Using immunoSEQ multiplex PCR, the repertoire was profiled, and TCRdb retains in-frame clones only, with some absent. Clone size and the V and J calls come from that table; the DNA yielded D and trimming. The sample lists roughly 130,000 clones; just over 85% were seen once. The sequence was collected from a man in his forties with acute or convalescent COVID-19. What was sequenced was peripheral blood.

The CDR3 DNA sequence: TGTGCCAGTAGTACTGTACACGGAAACACCATATATTTT. Amino acid sequence: CASSTVHGNTIYF. This chain uses TRBV19 with TRBJ1-3; D not certain. The CDR3 has 13 residues. V gave up 4 bases and J gave up 4 bases, with 8 bases separating them. CDR1 and CDR2 (germline): LNHDA, SQIVND (reference sequence).